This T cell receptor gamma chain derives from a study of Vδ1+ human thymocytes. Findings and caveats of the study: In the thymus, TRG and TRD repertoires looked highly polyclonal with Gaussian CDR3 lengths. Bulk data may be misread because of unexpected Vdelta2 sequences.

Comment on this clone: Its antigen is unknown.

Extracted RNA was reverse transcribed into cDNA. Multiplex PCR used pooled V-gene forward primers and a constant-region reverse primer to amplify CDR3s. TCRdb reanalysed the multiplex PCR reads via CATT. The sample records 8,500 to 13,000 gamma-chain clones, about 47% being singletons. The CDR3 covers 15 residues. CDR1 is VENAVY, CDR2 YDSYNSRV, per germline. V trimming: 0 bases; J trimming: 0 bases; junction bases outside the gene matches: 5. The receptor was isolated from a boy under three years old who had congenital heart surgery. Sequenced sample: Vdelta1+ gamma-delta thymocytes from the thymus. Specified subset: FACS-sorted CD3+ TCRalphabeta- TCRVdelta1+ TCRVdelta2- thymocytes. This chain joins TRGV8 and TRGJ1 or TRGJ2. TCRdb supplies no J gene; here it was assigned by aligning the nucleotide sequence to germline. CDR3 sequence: CATWDRRENYYKKLF. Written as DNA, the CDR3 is TGTGCCACCTGGGATAGGCGGGAGAATTATTATAAGAAACTCTTT.